This TCR beta chain was identified in a study of T cells in localized non-small cell lung cancer. General study findings and limits: T cell clonality was highest in uninvolved adjacent lung, above tumor.

The CDR3 runs to 14 residues. Per the germline V gene, CDR1 is SGHNT and CDR2 is YENEEA. The V and J ends lost 3 bases and 6 bases respectively, with 12 bases between them. As for this clone: Its antigen is as yet unknown.

The data were produced by immunoSEQ multiplex PCR, yet TCRdb's version contains in-frame clones alone and is incomplete. The data contain more than 1,500 clones, around a fifth of them singletons. The rearrangement joins TRBV11-3 to TRBJ2-1; D is possibly TRBD1 (6 bases). The receptor was isolated from a woman aged 40-75 years with stage I lung adenocarcinoma. Sequences were derived from lung tumor tissue, sampled before any cancer treatment. The CDR3 loop reads CASSFRTGLNEQFF. The CDR3 DNA follows: TGTGCCAGCAGCTTTCGAACAGGGCTCAATGAGCAGTTCTTC.